The rows below give T cell receptor beta chains drawn from one sample of a study of early T cells in non-severe SARS-CoV-2 infection. TCRdb redid the calling of the 5' RACE reads with MiXCR, one entry per CDR3 protein. The data show 30,000 to 35,000 distinct CDR3 sequences, with approximately 6.3% seen just once and approximately 2.5% held by the top ten. What was sequenced was whole blood. These receptors were obtained from an adult who was a healthcare worker with PCR-confirmed SARS-CoV-2 infection or an uninfected control (not recorded which). Both conserved end residues are part of each CDR3. Expanded clones get a size class; other rows say once, few or many, or leave the size out.

j_call	v_call	clone_size	cdr3_aa
TRBJ2-3	TRBV29-1	.	CSGIASTDTQYF
TRBJ2-7	TRBV3-1	many	CASSLTVLSYEQYF
TRBJ1-1	TRBV4-2	many	CASSPDTDYPGTEAFF
TRBJ1-1	TRBV6-5	many	CASTPGWGSHETTEAFF
TRBJ1-2	TRBV5-1	medium-sized	CASSLRLTENGGGYTF
TRBJ2-3	TRBV27	many	CASSPRLAGMDTQYF
TRBJ2-7	TRBV7-2	many	CASSLDEASSYEQYF
TRBJ2-1	TRBV3-1	many	CASSPQYSGSGGNEQFF
TRBJ1-2	TRBV19	many	CASSIGNVGGYTF
TRBJ2-1	TRBV6-6	many	CASSYSGRGLVGEQFF
TRBJ2-3	TRBV6-5	many	CASSSRLTSTDTQYF
TRBJ2-5	TRBV6-1	many	CASSEQETQYF
TRBJ1-1	TRBV10-1	many	CASSGTLLTEAFF
TRBJ2-1	TRBV2	few	CASSGNSYDQDNEQFF
TRBJ2-7	TRBV20-1	.	CSARDPGLANPAQYF
TRBJ2-3	TRBV6-5	many	CASRIGGTDTQYF
TRBJ1-1	TRBV18	few	CASSPPGGHTEAFF
TRBJ1-5	TRBV7-8	.	CASSLAGTLANQPQHF
TRBJ2-3	TRBV6-5	.	CASTTPGRADTQYF
TRBJ2-2	TRBV5-4	many	CASSNKPGTIDFYFTGELFF
TRBJ1-1	TRBV12-3/TRBV12-4	.	CASRGRTAKGKIEAFF
TRBJ1-3	TRBV5-4	many	CASSLPTGDLGNTIYF
TRBJ2-6	TRBV5-1	many	CASSSLLTGEAGANVLTF
TRBJ1-1	TRBV29-1	many	CSVEMLTGTEAFF
TRBJ1-5	TRBV4-1	many	CASSQGRQPQHF
TRBJ1-1	TRBV12-3/TRBV12-4	many	CASRIKGSDTEAFF
TRBJ2-7	TRBV29-1	many	CSVASPGGGEQYF
TRBJ2-5	TRBV18	few	CASSPTSGNQETQYF
TRBJ2-7	TRBV30	many	CAWTPSGKTYEQYF
TRBJ2-1	TRBV7-6	many	CASSSSGTGYNEQFF
TRBJ2-7	TRBV19	many	CASSPQGHLIEQYF
TRBJ1-1	TRBV4-1	many	CASSQGVLNIMNTEAFF
TRBJ1-1	TRBV28	many	CASREGPTSTEAFF
TRBJ1-1	TRBV28	many	CASSFTGMNTEAFF
TRBJ2-1	TRBV5-1	.	CASSSLAGGDNEQFF
TRBJ2-5	TRBV5-1	many	CASSFLLAGVETQYF
TRBJ1-1	TRBV29-1	.	CSVEKNRAGTEAFF